The present T cell receptor beta chain was sequenced within a study of T cells expressing NK-cell markers. Study information: Serological testing identified seven of the eight sequenced donors as HCMV-seropositive and one as seronegative.

Whole-study findings and limits: About 1.0-7.5% of CD8+ T cells in six or seven donors belonged to dominant NKG2C+ clonotypes.

The germline gives CDR1 MNHEY, CDR2 SVGAGI. This CDR3 comprises 15 residues. Comment on this clonotype: Its antigen remains unknown.

Template switching by 5'RACE with UMIs generated the TCR beta cDNA. TCRdb reanalyzed the 5' RACE reads, giving one entry per CDR3 protein sequence and no DNA. The sample data list some 140,000 distinct CDR3 sequences. Sequencing was performed on blood T cells: a sorted CD56 or NKG2C T cell subset, CD4+ or CD8+ T cells, or bulk PBMC T cells (not recorded which). This receptor was identified in a woman aged 45 to 65 in good health. The chain links TRBV6-5 to TRBJ1-5. The CDR3: CASRAREDSNQPQHF.